Listed below are T cell receptor beta chains from one sample, sequenced in a study of blood T cell repertoires in COVID-19. The assay was immunoSEQ multiplex PCR, and TCRdb's table has in-frame clones only and misses some. Among 300,000 to 350,000 clones, roughly 90% were seen once, and the ten largest hold about 2.3%. Sequencing was carried out using peripheral blood. All receptors come from a man younger than 30 with active or convalescent COVID-19. CDR3s include the opening cysteine and the closing phenylalanine or tryptophan. The D gene is left open where the match is weak. Some rows mark clone size as missing; the rest say once, few, many or name a class of expanded clone.

TRBV9	TRBJ2-7	15	-	TRBD1	CASSPRTGQPYEQYF	TGTGCCAGCAGCCCTCGGACAGGGCAACCCTACGAGCAGTACTTC
TRBV10-1	TRBJ2-3	16	-	TRBD1	CASSEGTGDYADTQYF	TGCGCCAGCAGTGAGGGGACAGGGGATTACGCAGATACGCAGTATTTT
TRBV24-1	TRBJ2-3	13	-	-	CATSDKGADTQYF	TGTGCCACCAGTGATAAGGGGGCAGATACGCAGTATTTT
TRBV5-1	TRBJ1-1	14	-	TRBD1	CASSFLDRANEAFF	TGCGCCAGCAGCTTCCTGGACAGGGCTAATGAAGCTTTCTTT
TRBV4-1	TRBJ1-2	16	-	-	CASSPDLGAPSYGYTF	TGCGCCAGCAGCCCAGATCTGGGGGCGCCTAGCTATGGCTACACCTTC
TRBV27	TRBJ2-1	14	-	TRBD2	CASTNSGPYNEQFF	TGTGCCAGCACAAATAGCGGGCCTTACAATGAGCAGTTCTTC
TRBV27	TRBJ1-5	14	-	-	CASRQGQGNQPQHF	TGTGCCAGCAGGCAGGGGCAGGGCAATCAGCCCCAGCATTTT
TRBV11-1	TRBJ2-1	15	once	-	CASSLLKHTLAGQFF	TGTGCCAGCAGCTTACTCAAACACACGCTAGCTGGGCAGTTCTTC
TRBV18	TRBJ2-5	16	-	TRBD1	CASSNRDRVIQETQYF	TGTGCCAGCTCAAACCGGGACAGGGTGATCCAAGAGACCCAGTACTTC
TRBV28	TRBJ2-2	15	once	-	CASSWMTVDTGELFF	TGTGCCAGCAGTTGGATGACAGTAGACACCGGGGAGCTGTTTTTT
TRBV9	TRBJ2-7	15	once	-	CASSVDQGISYEQYF	TGTGCCAGCAGCGTAGATCAGGGGATATCCTACGAGCAGTACTTC
TRBV2	TRBJ1-2	14	-	TRBD1	CASRWTGLSYGYTF	TGTGCCAGCAGATGGACAGGGCTCAGCTATGGCTACACCTTC
TRBV10-3	TRBJ1-2	17	-	TRBD1	CAISEGQGERPNYGYTF	TGTGCCATCAGTGAGGGACAGGGGGAGCGACCTAACTATGGCTACACCTTC
TRBV10-2	TRBJ1-5	15	once	TRBD1	CASNPGDRDHQPQHF	TGCGCCAGCAATCCCGGTGACAGGGACCATCAGCCCCAGCATTTT
TRBV28	TRBJ2-1	15	-	-	CASSLWGLIHNEQFF	TGTGCCAGCAGTTTATGGGGACTTATCCACAATGAGCAGTTCTTC
TRBV29-1	TRBJ2-1	11	-	-	CSVDTYNEQFF	TGCAGCGTTGACACCTACAATGAGCAGTTCTTC
TRBV4-3	TRBJ2-2	18	-	TRBD2	CASSQLPFGGGDTGELFF	TGCGCCAGCAGCCAACTCCCGTTCGGGGGGGGTGACACCGGGGAGCTGTTTTTT
TRBV5-4	TRBJ2-2	16	few	-	CASSSAGTTLSGELFF	TGTGCCAGCAGCTCGGCCGGCACTACCCTGAGCGGGGAGCTGTTTTTT
TRBV5-1	TRBJ2-1	15	once	TRBD2	CASSPQGRGDNEQFF	TGCGCCAGCAGCCCCCAGGGGCGGGGGGACAATGAGCAGTTCTTC
TRBV18	TRBJ1-4	15	-	-	CASSPVQSTNEKLFF	TGTGCCAGCTCACCGGTCCAGTCAACTAATGAAAAACTGTTTTTT
TRBV20-1	TRBJ1-4	18	-	TRBD1	CSASRLDRKQTPGEKLFF	TGCAGTGCTAGTCGGTTGGACAGGAAACAAACCCCGGGTGAAAAACTGTTTTTT
TRBV11-2	TRBJ2-7	16	-	TRBD2	CASSLEGTSGTYEQYF	TGTGCCAGCAGCTTAGAAGGGACTAGCGGGACTTACGAGCAGTACTTC
TRBV6-4	TRBJ2-7	16	-	-	CASSEIGLSFSYEQYF	TGTGCCAGCAGTGAAATAGGACTCTCCTTCTCCTACGAGCAGTACTTC
TRBV27	TRBJ2-5	16	once	TRBD2	CASSTIAGGPGETQYF	TGTGCCAGCAGTACGATAGCGGGGGGCCCTGGTGAGACCCAGTACTTC
TRBV29-1	TRBJ2-7	14	-	TRBD1	CSVEVGQGDYEQYF	TGCAGCGTTGAAGTGGGACAGGGGGACTACGAGCAGTACTTC
TRBV5-4	TRBJ1-1	16	-	TRBD1	CASSPGQGDRNTEAFF	TGTGCCAGCAGCCCAGGACAGGGGGATCGGAACACTGAAGCTTTCTTT
TRBV5-6	TRBJ2-1	14	-	TRBD2	CASSPGTSELGQFF	TGTGCCAGCAGCCCCGGGACTAGCGAGCTGGGGCAGTTCTTC
TRBV29-1	TRBJ1-2	11	once	-	CSLERVYGYTF	TGCAGCTTAGAAAGAGTTTATGGCTACACCTTC
TRBV7-8	TRBJ2-4	17	once	-	CASSQIYSGAPKNIQYF	TGTGCCAGCAGCCAGATATATAGCGGAGCTCCCAAAAACATTCAGTACTTC
TRBV6-5	TRBJ2-3	13	-	-	CVSLGLNTDTQYF	TGTGTGTCACTCGGACTAAACACAGATACGCAGTATTTT
TRBV5-1	TRBJ2-7	15	-	TRBD1	CASSPGTVGSYEQYF	TGCGCCAGCAGCCCGGGGACAGTCGGCTCCTACGAGCAGTACTTC
TRBV7-9	TRBJ2-2	16	-	TRBD1	CASRDAGGPNTGELFF	TGTGCCAGCAGGGATGCAGGGGGCCCGAACACCGGGGAGCTGTTTTTT
TRBV7-9	TRBJ1-1	14	-	TRBD1	CASSFQGAFTEAFF	TGTGCCAGCAGCTTCCAGGGGGCGTTCACTGAAGCTTTCTTT
TRBV11-2	TRBJ2-7	13	-	-	CASSPQGRDEQYF	TGTGCCAGCAGCCCCCAGGGTCGCGACGAGCAGTACTTC
TRBV4-2	TRBJ2-7	16	few	TRBD2	CASSQEVGREGLEQYF	TGTGCCAGCAGCCAAGAGGTCGGGCGGGAGGGCCTCGAGCAGTACTTC
TRBV7-6	TRBJ2-1	16	-	TRBD2	CASSVRPGLDYNEQFF	TGTGCCAGCAGCGTACGACCGGGACTAGACTACAATGAGCAGTTCTTC
TRBV7-6	TRBJ1-1	13	-	-	CASSLAGVTEAFF	TGTGCCAGCAGCTTAGCAGGGGTCACTGAAGCTTTCTTT
TRBV27	TRBJ1-1	13	few	TRBD1	CASSLRQGARAFF	TGTGCCAGCAGTTTACGGCAGGGGGCGAGGGCTTTCTTT
TRBV9	TRBJ2-3	16	-	TRBD2	CASSGTSGASTDTQYF	TGTGCCAGCAGCGGAACTAGCGGGGCGAGCACAGATACGCAGTATTTT
TRBV13	TRBJ2-2	16	-	-	CASSPGEADFTGELFF	TGTGCCAGCAGCCCTGGGGAAGCGGATTTCACCGGGGAGCTGTTTTTT
TRBV19	TRBJ1-1	16	-	TRBD1	CASKFSGQGVRTEAFF	TGTGCCAGTAAGTTTTCGGGACAGGGGGTCCGAACTGAAGCTTTCTTT
TRBV19	TRBJ2-7	16	-	TRBD2	CASSMYGTSASYEQYF	TGTGCCAGTAGTATGTACGGGACTAGCGCCTCCTACGAGCAGTACTTC
TRBV9	TRBJ2-5	14	few	-	CASSVSSGQETQYF	TGTGCCAGCAGCGTATCGAGCGGACAAGAGACCCAGTACTTC
TRBV6-4	TRBJ2-2	13	few	TRBD2	CASSSGDTGELFF	TGTGCCAGCAGTAGCGGGGACACCGGGGAGCTGTTTTTT
TRBV6-2/TRBV6-3	TRBJ2-3	16	-	-	CASSPLRGSFADTQYF	TGTGCCAGCAGCCCCCTCCGGGGGAGCTTTGCGGATACGCAGTATTTT
TRBV4-1	TRBJ2-2	18	-	TRBD2	CASSQDQGLAGQYRELFF	TGCGCCAGCAGCCAAGATCAGGGCCTAGCGGGACAGTACCGGGAGCTGTTTTTT
TRBV28	TRBJ2-3	15	once	-	CASSPILALTDTQYF	TGTGCCAGCAGTCCGATTCTAGCGTTGACAGATACGCAGTATTTT
TRBV27	TRBJ1-4	13	-	-	CASSHGGPEKLFF	TGTGCCAGCAGCCACGGGGGGCCTGAAAAACTGTTTTTT
TRBV28	TRBJ2-1	16	once	-	CASSLWTGVHYNEQFF	TGTGCCAGCAGTTTATGGACGGGAGTACACTACAATGAGCAGTTCTTC
TRBV6-4	TRBJ2-1	14	-	-	CASSDSDFSNEQFF	TGTGCCAGCAGTGACTCGGACTTTTCAAATGAGCAGTTCTTC
TRBV18	TRBJ2-2	15	once	-	CASSPTTGNTGELFF	TGTGCCAGCTCACCTACGACGGGTAACACCGGGGAGCTGTTTTTT
TRBV28	TRBJ2-1	18	-	-	CASSYPTSLIGSYNEQFF	TGTGCCAGCAGTTACCCGACTAGTTTAATAGGGTCCTACAATGAGCAGTTCTTC
TRBV4-1	TRBJ1-1	15	-	TRBD1	CASSQVTGGNTEAFF	TGCGCCAGCAGCCAAGTGACAGGGGGGAACACTGAAGCTTTCTTT
TRBV28	TRBJ1-1	13	-	-	CASSEDTNTEAFF	TGTGCCAGCAGTGAGGACACGAACACTGAAGCTTTCTTT
TRBV9	TRBJ2-1	16	-	TRBD1	CASSAGTGGLYNEQFF	TGTGCCAGCAGCGCTGGGACAGGGGGCCTCTACAATGAGCAGTTCTTC
TRBV29-1	TRBJ2-7	14	-	-	CSVTPGRQTYEQYF	TGCAGCGTTACCCCAGGGCGTCAAACCTACGAGCAGTACTTC